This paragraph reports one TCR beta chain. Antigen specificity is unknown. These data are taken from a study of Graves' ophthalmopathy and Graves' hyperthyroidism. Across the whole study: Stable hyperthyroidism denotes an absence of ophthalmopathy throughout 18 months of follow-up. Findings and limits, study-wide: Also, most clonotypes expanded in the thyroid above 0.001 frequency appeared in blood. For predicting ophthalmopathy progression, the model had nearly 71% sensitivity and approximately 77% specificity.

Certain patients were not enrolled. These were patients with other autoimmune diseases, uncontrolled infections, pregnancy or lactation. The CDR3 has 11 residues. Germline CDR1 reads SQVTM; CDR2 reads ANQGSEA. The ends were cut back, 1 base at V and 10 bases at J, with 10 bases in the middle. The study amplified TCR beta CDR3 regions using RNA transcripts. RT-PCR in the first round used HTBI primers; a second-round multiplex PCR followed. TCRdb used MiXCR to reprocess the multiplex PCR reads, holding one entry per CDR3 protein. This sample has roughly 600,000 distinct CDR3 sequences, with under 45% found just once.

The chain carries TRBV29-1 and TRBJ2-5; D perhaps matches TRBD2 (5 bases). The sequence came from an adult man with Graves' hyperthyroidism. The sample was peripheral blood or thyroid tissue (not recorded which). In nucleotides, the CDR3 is TGCAGCGTTGAAGGAGGGAAGTACCAGTACTTC. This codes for CSVEGGKYQYF.